This passage covers 5 T cell receptor beta chains from one sample sequenced in a study of vaccination and CD4 T cells after COVID-19. The Oncomine TCR Beta short-read assay was what sequenced the DNA obtained from cultured CD4+ T cells. TCRdb re-called the PCR reads through MiXCR, storing one row per CDR3 protein. Of around 19,000 distinct CDR3 sequences listed, roughly 56% are singletons. Treatment indicated: roughly 10-day PBMC culture with coronavirus spike peptide pools or control peptides (ViraFEST assay). Which antigens these TCRs recognize remains unknown. The sequenced sample was CD4+ T cells from blood, cultured in vitro. These receptors all come from a human donor who had recovered from COVID-19.

Sample share makes this clonotype medium-sized. The chain joins TRBV12-3 or TRBV12-4 to TRBJ1-5; 11 bases line up with TRBD1. With 1 base clipped from V and 7 bases from J, the junction kept 18 bases outside the gene matches. The CDR3 loop spans 20 amino acids. The CDR3 nucleotides are TGTGCCAGCAGTTTAGAGTCCCCCGACTGGACAGGGGGCTTGGGGCAGCCCCAGCATTTT. The encoded protein is CASSLESPDWTGGLGQPQHF.

This clonotype has just a few counts. This chain uses TRBV6-5 with TRBJ1-2; TRBD1 aligns across 8 bases. Germline trimming cut 4 bases from V and 4 bases from J; bases unmatched to any gene: 2. Germline V gene sequence: CDR1 MNHEY, CDR2 SVGAGI. This CDR3 has 13 residues. This CDR3 reads CASSWDRSYGYTF. The CDR3 DNA reads as TGTGCCAGCAGTTGGGACAGGAGCTATGGCTACACCTTC.

This clonotype has only a few counts. The V gene is TRBV9, the J gene TRBJ1-5; tentatively, D is TRBD1 (5 bases). This CDR3 has 15 residues. V lost 5 bases and J 3 bases, leaving 15 bases between the germline ends. Germline CDR1 is SGDLS and CDR2 is YYNGEE. The CDR3: CASSLGPFPNQPQHF. CDR3 nucleotide sequence: TGTGCCAGCAGTTTGGGACCGTTCCCCAATCAGCCCCAGCATTTT.

This chain joins TRBV6-1 and TRBJ2-1, with 14 bases lining up with TRBD2. V lost 3 bases to trimming and J lost 8 bases; unmatched junction nucleotides: 6. CDR3 length equals 16 residues. CDR1 and CDR2 (germline): MNHNS, SASEGT. The CDR3 DNA reads as TGTGCCAGCAGTGACCCCGGGACTAGCGGGAGTCATGAGCAGTTCTTC. Translated, it gives CASSDPGTSGSHEQFF.

The rearrangement joins TRBV20-1 to TRBJ1-5, with 7 positions matching TRBD1. The CDR3 has 13 residues. Germline CDR1 and CDR2: DFQATT and SNEGSKA (reference sequence). J gave up 5 bases and V 6 bases, and 7 bases lay outside the gene matches. The CDR3 reads CSATDREDQPQHF. In nucleotides, the CDR3 is TGCAGTGCGACAGACAGGGAAGATCAGCCCCAGCATTTT.